The sequence of this T cell receptor (beta chain) was determined in a study of T-cell reconstitution after alpha-beta-depleted transplantation in children. Construction of the TCRbeta library involved unique molecular identifiers. TCRdb reprocessed the PCR reads via MiXCR and lists one record per CDR3 protein. There are 200,000 to 300,000 distinct CDR3 sequences in the sample; roughly 8% occur only once, and 5% to 8% lies in the top ten. The sample holds a few counts of this clonotype. Germline V lookup: CDR1 KGHDR, CDR2 SFDVKD. The V end lost 10 bases, the J end lost 5 bases, and 5 bases lay between the germline ends. CDR3 length: 10 residues.

This receptor was identified in a male patient aged 10 to 17 who had a stem cell transplant for acute lymphoblastic leukemia, so the T cells may come from the graft donor. This rearrangement joins TRBV24-1 to TRBJ1-3; D gene uncertain. The starting material was PBMCs, mostly from graft donor cells, obtained 180 days after TCRalphabeta/CD19-depleted stem cell transplant. CDR3 in amino acids: CATSRNTIYF. The CDR3 nucleotides read TGTGCCACGTCCAGAAACACCATATATTTT.